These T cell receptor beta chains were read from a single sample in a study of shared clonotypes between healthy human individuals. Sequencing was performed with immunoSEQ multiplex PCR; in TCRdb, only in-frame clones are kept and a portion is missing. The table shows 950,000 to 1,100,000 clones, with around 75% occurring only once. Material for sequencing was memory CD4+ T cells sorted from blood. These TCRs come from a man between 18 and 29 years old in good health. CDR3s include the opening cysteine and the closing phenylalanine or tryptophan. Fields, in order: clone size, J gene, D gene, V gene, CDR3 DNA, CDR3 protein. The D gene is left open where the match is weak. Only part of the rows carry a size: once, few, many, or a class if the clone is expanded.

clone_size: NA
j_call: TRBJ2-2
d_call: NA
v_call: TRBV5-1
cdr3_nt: TGCGCCAGCAGCGCGACAGGACCTCCCGGGGAGCTGTTTTTT
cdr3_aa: CASSATGPPGELFF

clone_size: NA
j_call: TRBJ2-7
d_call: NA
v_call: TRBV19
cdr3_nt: TGTGCCAGTAGTATAAATTGGGCTTCCTTCTACGAGCAGTACTTC
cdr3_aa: CASSINWASFYEQYF

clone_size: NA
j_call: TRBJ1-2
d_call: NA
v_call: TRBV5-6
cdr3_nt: TGTGCCAGCAGCCTTACAGGGAGTGGAGGCTACACCTTC
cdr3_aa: CASSLTGSGGYTF

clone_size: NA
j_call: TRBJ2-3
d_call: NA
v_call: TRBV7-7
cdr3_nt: TGTGCTAGCAGCTTAGACGGCAGCACAGATACGCAGTATTTT
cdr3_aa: CASSLDGSTDTQYF

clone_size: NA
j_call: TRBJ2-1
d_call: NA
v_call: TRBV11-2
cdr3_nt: TGTGCCAGCAGCCAGGTGGGATACGGGAAGCAGTTCTTC
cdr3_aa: CASSQVGYGKQFF

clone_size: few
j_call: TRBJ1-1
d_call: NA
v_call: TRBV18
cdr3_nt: TGTGCCAGCTCACCACTAACTTTGGGGGTGAACACTGAAGCTTTCTTT
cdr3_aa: CASSPLTLGVNTEAFF

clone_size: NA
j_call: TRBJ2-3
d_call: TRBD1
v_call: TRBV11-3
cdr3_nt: TGTGCCAGCAGCGCCAGGGACAGGGTGGCAGATACGCAGTATTTT
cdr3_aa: CASSARDRVADTQYF

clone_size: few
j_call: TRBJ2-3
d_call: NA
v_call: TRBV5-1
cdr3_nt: TGCGCCAGCGAGGGCACAGATACGCAGTATTTT
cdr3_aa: CASEGTDTQYF

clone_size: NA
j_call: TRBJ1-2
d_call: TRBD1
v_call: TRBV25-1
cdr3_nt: TGTGCCAGCAGGACAGGGAAAGAGCATGGCTACACCTTC
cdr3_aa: CASRTGKEHGYTF

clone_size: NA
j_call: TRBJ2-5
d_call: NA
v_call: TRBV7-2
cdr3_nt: TGTGCCAGCAGCTTGGCCCCCGGGACCCCGGAGACCCAGTACTTC
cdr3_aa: CASSLAPGTPETQYF

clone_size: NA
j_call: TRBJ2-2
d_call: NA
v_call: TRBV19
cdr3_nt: TGTGCCAGTAGTGCCCGACTAGTCGCTGGGGAGCTGTTTTTT
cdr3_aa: CASSARLVAGELFF

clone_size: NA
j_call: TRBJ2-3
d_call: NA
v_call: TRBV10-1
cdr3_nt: TGCGCCAGCTCGAGGGCCCTAAACACAGATACGCAGTATTTT
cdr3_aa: CASSRALNTDTQYF

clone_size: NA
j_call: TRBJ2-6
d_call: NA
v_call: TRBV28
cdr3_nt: TGTGCCAGCAGCCTACAGGGAGTTGGGGCCAACGTCCTGACTTTC
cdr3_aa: CASSLQGVGANVLTF

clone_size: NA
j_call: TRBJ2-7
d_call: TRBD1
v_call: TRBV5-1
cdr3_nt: TGCGCCAGCAGCTTGGAACAGGGGGCCCCTTACGAGCAGTACTTC
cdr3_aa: CASSLEQGAPYEQYF

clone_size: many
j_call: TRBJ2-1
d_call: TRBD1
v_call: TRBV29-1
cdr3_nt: TGCAGCGTTGAAGATCGGACAGGGAGGAATGAGCAGTTCTTC
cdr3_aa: CSVEDRTGRNEQFF

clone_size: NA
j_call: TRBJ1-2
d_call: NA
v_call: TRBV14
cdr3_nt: TGTGCCAGCAGCCAAGTCATAAGCGGTGGCTACACCTTC
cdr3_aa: CASSQVISGGYTF

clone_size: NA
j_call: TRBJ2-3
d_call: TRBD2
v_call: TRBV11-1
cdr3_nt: TGTGCCAGCAGCTTAGCCCCGACTAGCGCATATACAGATACGCAGTATTTT
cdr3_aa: CASSLAPTSAYTDTQYF

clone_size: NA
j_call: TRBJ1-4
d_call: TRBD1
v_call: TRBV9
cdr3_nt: TGTGCCCACAGGGGACTAGAACCCCATAATGAAAAACTGTTTTTT
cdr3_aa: CAHRGLEPHNEKLFF

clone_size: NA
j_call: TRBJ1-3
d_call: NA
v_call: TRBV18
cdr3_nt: TGTGCCAGCTCACCACCGGAGGCGCTGTGGGGAAACACCATATATTTT
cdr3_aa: CASSPPEALWGNTIYF

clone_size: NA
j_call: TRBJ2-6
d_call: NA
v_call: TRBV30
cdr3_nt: TGTGCCTGGAAGCCTTGGGGGTCTGGGGCCAACGTCCTGACTTTC
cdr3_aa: CAWKPWGSGANVLTF

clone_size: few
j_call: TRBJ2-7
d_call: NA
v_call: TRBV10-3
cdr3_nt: TGTGCCATCAGTGAGGGTCAGGACTACGAGCAGTACTTC
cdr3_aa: CAISEGQDYEQYF

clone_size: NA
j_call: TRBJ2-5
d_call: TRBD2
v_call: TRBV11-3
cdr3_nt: TGTGCCAGCAGCCATGGGAGGGTAGAAGAGACCCAGTACTTC
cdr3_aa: CASSHGRVEETQYF

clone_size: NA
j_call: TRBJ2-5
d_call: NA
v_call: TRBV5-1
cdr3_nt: TGCGCCAGCAGCTTGTCGGGATGGGAGACCCAGTACTTC
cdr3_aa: CASSLSGWETQYF

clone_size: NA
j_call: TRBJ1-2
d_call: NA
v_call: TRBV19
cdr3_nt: TGTGCCAGTAGTATACTGACGGACTATGGCTACACCTTC
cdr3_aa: CASSILTDYGYTF

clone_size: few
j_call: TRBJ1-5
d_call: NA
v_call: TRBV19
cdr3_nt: TGTGCCAGTAGTTTACAGACGTCTCGGCCCCAGCATTTT
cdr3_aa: CASSLQTSRPQHF

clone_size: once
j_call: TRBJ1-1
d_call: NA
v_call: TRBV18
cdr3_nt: TGTGCCAGCTCACCACCGACACTTCTGAACACTGAAGCTTTCTTT
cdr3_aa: CASSPPTLLNTEAFF

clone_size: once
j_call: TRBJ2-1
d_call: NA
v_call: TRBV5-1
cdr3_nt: TGCGCCAGCAGCCGGGATCCGCACAATGAGCAGTTCTTC
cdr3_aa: CASSRDPHNEQFF

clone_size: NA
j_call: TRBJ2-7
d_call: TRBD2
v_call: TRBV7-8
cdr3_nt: TGTGCCAGCAGCATGTACGGCCGACTAGCGGAATCCTACGAGCAGTACTTC
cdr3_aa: CASSMYGRLAESYEQYF

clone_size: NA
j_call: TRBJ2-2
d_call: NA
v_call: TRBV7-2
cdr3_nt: TGTGCCAGCAGCTTAGCGGGGCAGGTGACCGGGGAGCTGTTTTTT
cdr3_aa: CASSLAGQVTGELFF

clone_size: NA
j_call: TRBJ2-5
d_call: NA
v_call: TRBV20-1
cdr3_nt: TGCAGTGCAGGAGAAGAGACCCAGTACTTC
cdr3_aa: CSAGEETQYF

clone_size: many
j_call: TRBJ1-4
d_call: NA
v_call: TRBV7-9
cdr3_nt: TGTGCCAGCAGCTTAGACAGGGAAGGCGGAGAAAAACTGTTTTTT
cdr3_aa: CASSLDREGGEKLFF

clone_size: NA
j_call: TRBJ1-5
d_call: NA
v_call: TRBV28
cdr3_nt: TGTGCCAGCAGTTTATTGGGTGGGGGTTACAATCAGCCCCAGCATTTT
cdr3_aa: CASSLLGGGYNQPQHF

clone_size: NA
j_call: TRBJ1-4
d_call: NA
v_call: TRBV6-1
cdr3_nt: TGTGCCAGCGGGCCCGGGACCCCGGCCGAAAAACTGTTTTTT
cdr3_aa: CASGPGTPAEKLFF

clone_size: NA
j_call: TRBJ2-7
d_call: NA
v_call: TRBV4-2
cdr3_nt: TGTGCCAGCAGCCAAGCGGCCTCTTTGGCCTACGAGCAGTACTTC
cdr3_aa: CASSQAASLAYEQYF

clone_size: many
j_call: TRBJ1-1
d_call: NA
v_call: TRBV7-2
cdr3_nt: TGTGCCAGCAGCTTCCTATTTCCGGGACGTACGAACACTGAAGCTTTCTTT
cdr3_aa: CASSFLFPGRTNTEAFF

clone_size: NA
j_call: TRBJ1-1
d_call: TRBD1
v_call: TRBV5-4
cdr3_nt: TGTGCCAGCAGCCTGGACAGGGTAAAAGCTTTCTTT
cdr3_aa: CASSLDRVKAFF

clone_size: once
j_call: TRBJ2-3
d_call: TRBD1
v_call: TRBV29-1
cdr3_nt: TGCAGCGTTGAAAAGGGGGCAAGTAACGCAGATACGCAGTATTTT
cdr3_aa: CSVEKGASNADTQYF

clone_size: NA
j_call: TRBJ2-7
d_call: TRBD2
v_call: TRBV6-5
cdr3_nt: TGTGCCACTCGAAGCGGGGGTTCCTACGAGCAGTACTTC
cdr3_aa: CATRSGGSYEQYF

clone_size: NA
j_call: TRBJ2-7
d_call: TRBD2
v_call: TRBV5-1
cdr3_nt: TGCGCCAGCAGCCGGGCGTTAGCGGGGGAGAGCTCCTACGAGCAGTACTTC
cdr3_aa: CASSRALAGESSYEQYF

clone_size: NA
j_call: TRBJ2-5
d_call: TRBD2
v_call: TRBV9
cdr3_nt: TGTGCCAGCAGCGCTGGACTAGCGGGAGGGGGAGAGACCCAGTACTTC
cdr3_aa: CASSAGLAGGGETQYF

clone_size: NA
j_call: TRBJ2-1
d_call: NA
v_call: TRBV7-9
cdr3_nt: TGTGCCAGCAGCTTAGCAGGGTTCTATGAGCAGTTCTTC
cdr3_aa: CASSLAGFYEQFF

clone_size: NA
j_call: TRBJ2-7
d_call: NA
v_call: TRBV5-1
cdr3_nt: TGCGCCAGCAGCCCAAACGGACAGAACCACAACGAGCAGTACTTC
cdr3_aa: CASSPNGQNHNEQYF

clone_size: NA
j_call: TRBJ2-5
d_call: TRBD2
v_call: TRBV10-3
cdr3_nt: TGTGCCATCAAATCGGGACTAGCGGGAGGGGGAGAGACCCAGTACTTC
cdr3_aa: CAIKSGLAGGGETQYF

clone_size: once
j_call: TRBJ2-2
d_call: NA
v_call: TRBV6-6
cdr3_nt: TGTGCCAGCGCCCTCCAGGAGGCCTCGAACACCGGGGAGCTGTTTTTT
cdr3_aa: CASALQEASNTGELFF

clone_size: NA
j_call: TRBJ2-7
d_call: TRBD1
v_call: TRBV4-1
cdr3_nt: TGCGCCAGCAGCCAAGAACCGCCGGCAGGGGGTGGAATCAGCTCCTACGAGCAGTACTTC
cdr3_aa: CASSQEPPAGGGISSYEQYF

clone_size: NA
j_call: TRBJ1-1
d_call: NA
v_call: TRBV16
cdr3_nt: TGTGCCAGCAGCCCCACGCGGGAAATGAACACTGAAGCTTTCTTT
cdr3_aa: CASSPTREMNTEAFF

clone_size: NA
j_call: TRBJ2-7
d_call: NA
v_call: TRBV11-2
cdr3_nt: TGTGCCAGCAGCTTATATACAGGACCCTACGAGCAGTACTTC
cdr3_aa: CASSLYTGPYEQYF

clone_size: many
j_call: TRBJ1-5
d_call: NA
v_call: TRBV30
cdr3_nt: TGTGCCTGGAGTGGAACAGGGAATCAGCCCCAGCATTTT
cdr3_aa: CAWSGTGNQPQHF

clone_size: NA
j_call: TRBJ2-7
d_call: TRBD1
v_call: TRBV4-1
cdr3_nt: TGCGCCAGCAGCCAAGATGGGACAGGGGTTGAGGAGCAGTACTTC
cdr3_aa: CASSQDGTGVEEQYF

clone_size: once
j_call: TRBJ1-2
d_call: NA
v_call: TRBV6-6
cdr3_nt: TGTGCCAGCAGTTACGTAGCGGGCCGAGCTAACTATGGCTACACCTTC
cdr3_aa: CASSYVAGRANYGYTF

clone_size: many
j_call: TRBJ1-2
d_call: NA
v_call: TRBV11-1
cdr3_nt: TGTGCCAGCAGCTTCAGGGGCTCTAACTATGGCTACACCTTC
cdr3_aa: CASSFRGSNYGYTF

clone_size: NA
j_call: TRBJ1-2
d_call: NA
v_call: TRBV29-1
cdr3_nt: TGCAGCGTTGAGGGGTCTGATGGGGGCCGGAATAACTATGGCTACACCTTC
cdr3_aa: CSVEGSDGGRNNYGYTF

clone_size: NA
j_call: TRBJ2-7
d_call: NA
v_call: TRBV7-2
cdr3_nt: TGTGCCAGCAGCGGGCGCTCCTACGAGCAGTACTTC
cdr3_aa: CASSGRSYEQYF